The 7 T cell receptor beta chains below all came from one sample that was sequenced in a study of cytomegalovirus exposure and HLA in healthy donors (dated by TCRdb to 2015 to 2018). Library preparation was by the immunoSEQ multiplex PCR assay. For the multiplex PCR, a mixture combining 60 forward primers for TCR Vbeta segments and 13 reverse primers for TCR Jbeta segments was used. TCRdb provides this immuneACCESS table in a form limited to in-frame rearrangements. Some clones are lacking; in checked studies, under half of them reflect an unresolved V gene, and why the rest are absent is not known. Within this sample are about 130,000 clones, with 70% to 80% of them counted one time only. The ten largest clones take up approximately 3.8% of the sample. Specimen: PBMCs. The receptor source for this set is a middle-aged man in good health and CMV-seronegative.

This chain connects TRBV5-5 to TRBJ1-1, with unresolved D. The CDR3 loop spans 13 amino acids. Trimming cost V 0 bases and J 0 bases, with 3 bases left between them. The germline gives CDR1 SGHKS, CDR2 YYEKEE (reference sequence). This chain's CDR3 is CASSLGVNTEAFF. CDR3 nucleotide sequence: TGTGCCAGCAGCTTGGGCGTGAACACTGAAGCTTTCTTT.

This chain links TRBV15 with TRBJ2-7; 7 positions match TRBD1. Per the germline V gene, CDR1 is LNHNV and CDR2 is YYDKDF (reference sequence). The CDR3 contains 13 residues. J lost 4 bases, V lost 5 bases, and 5 bases had no gene match. This CDR3 reads CATSPTGNYEQYF. DNA for the CDR3: TGTGCCACCAGCCCGACAGGGAATTACGAGCAGTACTTC.

The chain carries TRBV5-6 and TRBJ2-4, with a tentative D call TRBD2 (7 bases). Trimming pared 2 bases from V and 8 bases from J, leaving 17 bases between. CDR1 is SGHDT and CDR2 is YYEEEE in the germline V gene. This CDR3 region has 15 residues. In nucleotides, the CDR3 is TGTGCCAGCAGCTTACTCGCCGGGGGGCTTGACATTCAGTACTTC. Translating gives CASSLLAGGLDIQYF.

This chain connects TRBV5-4 to TRBJ1-4, with 9 bases that match TRBD1. The V gene's germline CDR1 is SGHNT and CDR2 YYREEE (reference sequence). CDR3 length: 15 residues. The junction had 12 bases not matched to a gene; V was cut back by 4 bases and J by 11 bases. In nucleotides, the CDR3 is TGTGCCAGCAGCCAAAAGGGGGACAGGGAAATGAAACTGTTTTTT. It specifies CASSQKGDREMKLFF. Full variable domain (remainder filled in from reference TRBV5-4 and TRBJ1-4): ETGVTQSPTHLIKTRGQQVTLRCSSQSGHNTVSWYQQALGQGPQFIFQYYREEENGRGNFPPRFSGLQFPNYSSELNVNALELDDSALYLCASSQKGDREMKLFFGSGTQLSVL.

The chain joins TRBV11-2 to TRBJ2-3; the D gene is possibly TRBD2 (5 bases). Deletions cut 5 bases from V and 4 bases from J, with 22 bases between. The CDR3 runs 17 residues. Germline V lookup: CDR1 SGHAT, CDR2 FQNNGV. The DNA of the CDR3 is TGTGCCAGCAGCCGTCCCGGGTGGGAGCGCGTAGCAGATACGCAGTATTTT. Its protein product is CASSRPGWERVADTQYF.

Here the CDR3 reads CASSIRGNEKLFF. The CDR3 bases are TGTGCCAGTAGTATAAGGGGCAATGAAAAACTGTTTTTT. The chain combines TRBV19 with TRBJ1-4; a weak D match, TRBD1 (5 bases). Germline loops: CDR1 LNHDA, CDR2 SQIVND (reference sequence). V was cut by 2 bases and J by 5 bases, with 6 bases left in between. The CDR3 is 13 residues long.

This chain links TRBV15 with TRBJ2-1, with 7 bases fitting TRBD2. This CDR3 comprises 12 residues. The germline V gene encodes CDR1 LNHNV and CDR2 YYDKDF (reference sequence). J lost 3 bases, V lost 9 bases, and 2 bases had no gene match. CDR3: CATGLNYNEQFF. The CDR3 DNA follows: TGTGCCACGGGACTAAACTACAATGAGCAGTTCTTC.